Below are 21 T cell receptor beta chains sequenced from a single sample in a study of cytomegalovirus exposure and HLA in healthy donors. The primer mix had 60 Vbeta and 13 Jbeta primers. This table comes from immunoSEQ multiplex PCR, and its TCRdb copy is limited to in-frame clones, with some not included. The sample lists some 150,000 clones, roughly 79% occurring once. The specimen sequenced was PBMCs. These receptors were taken from a male donor in good health and CMV-seronegative.

The chain uses TRBV6-6 and TRBJ2-2; TRBD1 might be the D (6 bases). CDR1 is MNHNY, CDR2 SVGAGI, per germline (reference sequence). Trimming cost V 0 bases and J 5 bases, with 10 bases left between them. The CDR3 contains 15 residues. The CDR3 spells CASSYSGASTGELFF. The CDR3 DNA is TGTGCCAGCAGTTACTCGGGGGCGAGTACCGGGGAGCTGTTTTTT.

The chain carries TRBV29-1 and TRBJ1-2, with 9 bases aligning to TRBD1. This CDR3 spans 14 amino acids. The germline V gene encodes CDR1 SQVTM and CDR2 ANQGSEA. The trim removed 4 bases at V and 4 bases at J, leaving 7 bases unmatched. This chain's CDR3 is CSVATGGFLYGYTF. For the CDR3, the DNA is TGCAGCGTTGCAACAGGGGGCTTTCTCTATGGCTACACCTTC.

The chain is built from TRBV11-2 and TRBJ2-7; 9 bases fit TRBD1. J was trimmed by 3 bases and V by 3 bases; bases with no gene match: 9. The CDR3 has 16 amino acids. CDR1 and CDR2 from the germline V gene are SGHAT and FQNNGV. Here the CDR3 DNA reads TGTGCCAGCAGCTTCCAGTACGGACAGGGGATCTACGAGCAGTACTTC. It translates to CASSFQYGQGIYEQYF.

The gene calls are TRBV5-4 and TRBJ2-7; possibly TRBD2 for D (7 bases). The germline V gene encodes CDR1 SGHNT and CDR2 YYREEE (reference sequence). The CDR3 is 13 residues long. The germline V and J ends were trimmed by 0 bases and 6 bases, with 10 bases remaining between them. This CDR3 is CASSLEGGREQYF. The CDR3 DNA is TGTGCCAGCAGCTTGGAGGGGGGGCGCGAGCAGTACTTC.

The chain employs TRBV6-5 and TRBJ2-1; 7 bases align to TRBD1. The CDR3 loop spans 16 amino acids. V shed 4 bases and J 7 bases; nucleotides not matched to a gene: 13. Germline values: CDR1 MNHEY, CDR2 SVGAGI. The CDR3 sequence is CASSWISRQGRNEQFF. The CDR3, as DNA: TGTGCCAGCAGTTGGATCTCCCGACAGGGTAGGAATGAGCAGTTCTTC.

The rearrangement uses TRBV2 and TRBJ2-5; 8 nucleotides line up with TRBD1. The CDR3 is 14 amino acids. Unmatched junction bases numbered 7, after V lost 6 bases and J lost 4 bases. Germline CDR1 reads SNHLY; CDR2 reads FYNNEI. As DNA, the CDR3 is TGTGCCAGCAGAGACAGGGGAGGAGGAGAGACCCAGTACTTC. It codes for CASRDRGGGETQYF.

This rearrangement joins TRBV7-9 to TRBJ2-5; the match to TRBD2 covers 9 bases. CDR1 is SEHNR and CDR2 is FQNEAQ in the germline V gene (reference sequence). This CDR3 has 16 residues. Trimming removed 2 bases from V and 0 bases from J; junction bases left unmatched: 4. The CDR3 protein is CASSLSGLANQETQYF. The CDR3 DNA reads as TGTGCCAGCAGCTTAAGTGGACTAGCGAACCAAGAGACCCAGTACTTC.

The CDR3 nucleotides are TGTGCCAGCAGTGAGGGGAGGCGACGCAATCAGCCCCAGCATTTT. This sequence encodes CASSEGRRRNQPQHF. The chain carries TRBV2 and TRBJ1-5; D gene uncertain. Trimming removed 3 bases from V and 2 bases from J, with 11 bases in between. The CDR3 has 15 amino acids. Looked up from germline, CDR1 is SNHLY and CDR2 is FYNNEI.

This clone was observed a handful of times. The chain combines TRBV6-1 with TRBJ1-5; perhaps TRBD1 as D (5 bases). Germline V gene lookup returns CDR1 MNHNS and CDR2 SASEGT. This CDR3 region has 14 residues. Trimming left V 2 bases short and J 5 bases short, with 10 bases between. DNA of the CDR3: TGTGCCAGCAGTGAACAGGGTTGGTATCAGCCCCAGCATTTT. It is translated as CASSEQGWYQPQHF.

The chain is built from TRBV7-8 and TRBJ1-6; D unclear. The CDR3 runs to 15 residues. CDR1 and CDR2 (germline): SGHVS, FQNEAQ. V lost 5 bases and J 5 bases, leaving 13 bases between the germline ends. The DNA of the CDR3 is TGTGCCAGCAGCCCTACGGGAACGGATAATTCACCCCTCCACTTT. Translating gives CASSPTGTDNSPLHF.

The chain couples TRBV30 to TRBJ1-2; D call uncertain. Trimming removed 5 bases at V and 0 bases at J, with 7 bases between. This CDR3 contains 12 residues. The germline CDR1 and CDR2 sequences are GTSNPN and SVGIG (reference sequence). The DNA for the CDR3 is TGTGCCTGGGACGGGACTAACTATGGCTACACCTTC. Translated, it gives CAWDGTNYGYTF.

J is TRBJ1-1 and V is TRBV5-1; 9 bases align to TRBD1. V shed 3 bases and J 5 bases; nucleotides not matched to a gene: 11. Per germline, CDR1 SGHRS and CDR2 YFSETQ. The CDR3 is made up of 16 amino acids. CDR3 DNA sequence: TGCGCCAGCAGCTCGACCGGGACAGGGAGTAGGACTGAAGCTTTCTTT. Amino acids: CASSSTGTGSRTEAFF.

This chain uses TRBV5-4 with TRBJ2-3; 7 bases are a match to TRBD2. Germline V CDR1 and CDR2: SGHNT, YYREEE (reference sequence). The length of the CDR3 is 14 residues. With 2 bases clipped from V and 1 base from J, the junction kept 1 base outside the gene matches. CDR3 nucleotides: TGTGCCAGCAGCTTAGGACTAGGCACAGATACGCAGTATTTT. Translation gives CASSLGLGTDTQYF.

This sequence joins TRBV9 and TRBJ2-5; D uncertain. The germline V gene encodes CDR1 SGDLS and CDR2 YYNGEE. V was trimmed by 4 bases and J by 5 bases, leaving 15 bases between them. This CDR3 comprises 14 residues. CDR3 sequence: CASSSSVVRETQYF. CDR3 DNA: TGTGCCAGCAGCTCCTCGGTTGTGCGGGAGACCCAGTACTTC.

V is TRBV7-8 and J is TRBJ2-7, with D uncertain. Germline V lookup: CDR1 SGHVS, CDR2 FQNEAQ. The CDR3 has 12 residues. V lost 1 base and J 5 bases, leaving 6 bases between the germline ends. The CDR3 loop reads CASSLGSNEQYF. The CDR3 DNA reads TGTGCCAGCAGCTTAGGTAGCAACGAGCAGTACTTC.

This rearrangement joins TRBV7-9 to TRBJ2-1, with 14 bases aligning to TRBD2. V lost 1 base, J lost 16 bases, and 6 bases stayed unmatched. CDR3 length: 14 amino acids. Germline lookup yields CDR1 SEHNR and CDR2 FQNEAQ (reference sequence). Here the CDR3 reads CASSLETSGGAQFF. The CDR3 DNA sequence: TGTGCCAGCAGCTTAGAGACTAGCGGGGGGGCACAATTCTTC.

The chain links TRBV6-6 to TRBJ1-1; possibly TRBD1 for D (6 bases). Per the germline V gene, CDR1 is MNHNY and CDR2 is SVGAGI (reference sequence). V was clipped by 3 bases and J by 0 bases, with 14 bases between them. The CDR3 loop spans 16 amino acids. The DNA for the CDR3 is TGTGCCAGCAGTTATAGTCGACAGGAGATGAACACTGAAGCTTTCTTT. It encodes CASSYSRQEMNTEAFF.

V is TRBV30 and J is TRBJ2-5, with D possibly matching TRBD1 (7 bases). The CDR3 is 13 amino acids. The V end lost 0 bases, the J end lost 5 bases, and 10 bases lay between the germline ends. Germline assignment: CDR1 GTSNPN and CDR2 SVGIG (reference sequence). The CDR3 sequence: CAWSVGGQETQYF. The DNA for the CDR3 is TGTGCCTGGAGTGTGGGGGGACAGGAGACCCAGTACTTC.

This clone was observed a handful of times. This sequence joins TRBV19 and TRBJ1-5; no clear D. The CDR3 loop spans 15 amino acids. Germline V lookup: CDR1 LNHDA, CDR2 SQIVND (reference sequence). V was shortened by 2 bases and J by 3 bases, with 11 bases between the two germline ends. Here the CDR3 DNA reads TGTGCCAGTAGTATAAGCGGGCCCGTCAATCAGCCCCAGCATTTT. Amino acid sequence: CASSISGPVNQPQHF.

The sample holds a few counts of this clone. The V gene is TRBV27, the J gene TRBJ1-5; D might be TRBD1 (5 bases). The CDR3 covers 16 residues. Germline V lookup: CDR1 MNHEY, CDR2 SMNVEV (reference sequence). V was pared by 2 bases and J by 3 bases, with 14 bases between. The CDR3 nucleotides read TGTGCCAGCAGTTTAGGGCTAGGACACCTCAATCAGCCCCAGCATTTT. Its translation: CASSLGLGHLNQPQHF.

This chain links TRBV19 with TRBJ2-7, with TRBD2 matching 8 bases. The germline V gene has CDR1 LNHDA and CDR2 SQIVND (reference sequence). The CDR3 is 13 residues long. The V segment lost 10 bases and the J segment 3 bases; nucleotides outside the gene matches: 8. CDR3 nucleotides: TGTGCCATCTCGCCGGGACTAGACTACGAGCAGTACTTC. Amino acids: CAISPGLDYEQYF.